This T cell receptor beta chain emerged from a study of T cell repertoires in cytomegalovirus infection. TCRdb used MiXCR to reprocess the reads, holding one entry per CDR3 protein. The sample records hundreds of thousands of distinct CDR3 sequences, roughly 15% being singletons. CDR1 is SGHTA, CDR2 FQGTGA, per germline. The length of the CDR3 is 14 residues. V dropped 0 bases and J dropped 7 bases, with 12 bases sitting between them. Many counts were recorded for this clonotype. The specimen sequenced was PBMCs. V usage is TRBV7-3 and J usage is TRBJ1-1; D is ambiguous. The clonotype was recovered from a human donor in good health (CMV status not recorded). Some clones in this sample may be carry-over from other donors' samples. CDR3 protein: CASSLTYTRHEAFF. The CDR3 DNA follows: TGTGCCAGCAGCTTAACGTATACACGGCATGAAGCTTTCTTT.